This T cell receptor beta chain was found in a study of blood T cell repertoires in COVID-19. For the study at large: The study drew acute and convalescent COVID-19 samples from the United States, Italy and Spain.

In the study's own analysis: It was from reference gene primer amplification that nucleated cell counts were estimated. TCRdb keeps only in-frame clones here, not all; method: immunoSEQ multiplex PCR. The V and J calls and clone size are taken from that table; D and trimming were inferred from the DNA. Of roughly 230,000 clones listed, 65% to 85% are singletons. The clonotype was recovered from a man aged 35 to 55 with acute or convalescent COVID-19. Sequences were obtained from peripheral blood.

CDR3 sequence reads: CASSTDLLGGKLFF. DNA for the CDR3: TGTGCCAGCAGTACGGACCTCCTAGGGGGAAAACTGTTTTTT. This sequence joins TRBV27 and TRBJ1-4, with D possibly matching TRBD1 (6 bases). In germline, CDR1 is MNHEY, CDR2 SMNVEV (reference sequence). The V end lost 5 bases, the J end lost 10 bases, and 17 bases lay between the germline ends. This CDR3 has 14 residues.